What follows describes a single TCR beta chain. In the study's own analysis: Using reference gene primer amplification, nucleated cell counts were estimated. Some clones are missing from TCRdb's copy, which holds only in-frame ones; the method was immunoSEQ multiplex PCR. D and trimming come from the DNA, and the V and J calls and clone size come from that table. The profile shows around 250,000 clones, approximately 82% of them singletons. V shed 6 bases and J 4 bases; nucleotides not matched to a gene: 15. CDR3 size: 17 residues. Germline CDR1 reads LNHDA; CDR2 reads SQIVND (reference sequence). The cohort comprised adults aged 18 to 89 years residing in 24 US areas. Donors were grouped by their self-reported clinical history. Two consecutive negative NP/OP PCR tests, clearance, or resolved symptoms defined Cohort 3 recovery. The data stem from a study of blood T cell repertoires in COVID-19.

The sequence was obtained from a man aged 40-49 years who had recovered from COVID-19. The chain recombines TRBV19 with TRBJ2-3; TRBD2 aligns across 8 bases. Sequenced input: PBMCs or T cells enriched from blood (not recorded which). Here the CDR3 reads CASSPNKGSGGADTQYF. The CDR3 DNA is TGTGCCAGTAGCCCCAACAAGGGGAGCGGGGGCGCAGATACGCAGTATTTT.